The entry below gives a single TCR beta chain sequence along with its context. This entry is derived from a study of shared clonotypes between healthy human individuals. Clones were sequenced by immunoSEQ multiplex PCR, and TCRdb holds only the in-frame ones, with some missing. Of approximately 700,000 clones detected, approximately 73% appear once; the ten largest clones hold around 1.8%. Germline trimming cut 0 bases from V and 3 bases from J; bases unmatched to any gene: 4. There are 15 residues in the CDR3. The V gene's germline CDR1 is SGHRS and CDR2 YFSETQ. This clonotype was sampled from a woman aged 30 to 39 in good health. The chain links TRBV5-1 to TRBJ2-3; 7 bases line up with TRBD2. The specimen sequenced was memory CD4+ T cells sorted from blood. Subset noted: CD45RA-negative fraction. The CDR3 DNA sequence: TGCGCCAGCAGCTTGGTGGCGGGAGCGACAGATACGCAGTATTTT. Amino acids: CASSLVAGATDTQYF.